This TCR beta chain emerged from a study of T cell responses to AZD1222 COVID-19 vaccine. Some clones are missing from TCRdb's copy, which holds only in-frame ones; the method was immunoSEQ multiplex PCR. The sample lists 130,000 or so clones; just over 90% were seen once. The CDR3 contains 12 residues. Trimming took 4 bases from V and 2 from J, leaving 6 bases between them. The germline CDR1 and CDR2 sequences are LGHDT and YNNKEL (reference sequence). The sequence was obtained from an adult in good health. This chain connects TRBV3-1 (or the pseudogene TRBV3-2) to TRBJ2-7; unclear D gene. Sample: peripheral blood, taken on day 0 of AZD1222 vaccination. This CDR3 reads CASSLTTYEQYF. The CDR3 bases are TGTGCCAGCAGCCTAACGACCTACGAGCAGTACTTC.